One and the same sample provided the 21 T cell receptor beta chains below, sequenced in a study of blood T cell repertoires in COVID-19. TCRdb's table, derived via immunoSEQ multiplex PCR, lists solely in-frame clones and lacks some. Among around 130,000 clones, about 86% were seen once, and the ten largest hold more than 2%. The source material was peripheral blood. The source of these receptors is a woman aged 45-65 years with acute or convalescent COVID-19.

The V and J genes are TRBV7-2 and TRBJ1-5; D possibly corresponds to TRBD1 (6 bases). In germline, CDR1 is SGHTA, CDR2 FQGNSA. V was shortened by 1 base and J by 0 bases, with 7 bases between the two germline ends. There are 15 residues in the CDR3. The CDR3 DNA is TGTGCCAGCAGCTTAGGGGACACTAGCAATCAGCCCCAGCATTTT. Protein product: CASSLGDTSNQPQHF.

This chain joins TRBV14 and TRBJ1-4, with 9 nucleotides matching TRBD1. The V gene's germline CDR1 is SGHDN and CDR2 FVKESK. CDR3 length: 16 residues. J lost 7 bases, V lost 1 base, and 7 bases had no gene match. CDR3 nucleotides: TGTGCCAGCAGCCAAGGGAACAGGGGGCGAGCTGAAAAACTGTTTTTT. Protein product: CASSQGNRGRAEKLFF.

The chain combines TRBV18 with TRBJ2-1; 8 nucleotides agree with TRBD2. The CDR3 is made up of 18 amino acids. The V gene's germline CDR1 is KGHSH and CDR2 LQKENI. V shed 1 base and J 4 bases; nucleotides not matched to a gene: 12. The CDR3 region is CASSPRGGGTSVYNEQFF. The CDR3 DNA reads TGTGCCAGCTCACCACGGGGAGGAGGGACTAGTGTTTACAATGAGCAGTTCTTC.

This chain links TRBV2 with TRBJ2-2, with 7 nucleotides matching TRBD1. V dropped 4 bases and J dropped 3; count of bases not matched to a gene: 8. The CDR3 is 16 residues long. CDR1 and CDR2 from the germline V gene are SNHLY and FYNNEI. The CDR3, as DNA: TGTGCCAGCAGTGTTTTAGGGGGCGTGTACACCGGGGAGCTGTTTTTT. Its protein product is CASSVLGGVYTGELFF.

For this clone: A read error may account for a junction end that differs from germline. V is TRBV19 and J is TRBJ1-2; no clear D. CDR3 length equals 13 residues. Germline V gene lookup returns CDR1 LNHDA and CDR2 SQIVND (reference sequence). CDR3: CAGSIGQNYGYTF. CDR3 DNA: TGTGCCGGTAGTATTGGCCAAAACTATGGCTACACCTTC. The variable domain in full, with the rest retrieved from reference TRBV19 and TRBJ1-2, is DGGITQSPKYLFRKEGQNVTLSCEQNLNHDAMYWYRQDPGQGLRLIYYSQIVNDFQKGDIAEGYSVSREKKESFPLTVTSAQKNPTAFYLCAGSIGQNYGYTFGSGTRLTVV.

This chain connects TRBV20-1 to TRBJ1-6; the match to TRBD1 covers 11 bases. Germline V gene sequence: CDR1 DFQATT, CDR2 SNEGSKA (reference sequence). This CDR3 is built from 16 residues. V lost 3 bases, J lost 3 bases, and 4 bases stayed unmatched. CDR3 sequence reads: CSASGTGGVYNSPLHF. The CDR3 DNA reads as TGCAGTGCTAGTGGGACAGGGGGAGTCTATAATTCACCCCTCCACTTT.

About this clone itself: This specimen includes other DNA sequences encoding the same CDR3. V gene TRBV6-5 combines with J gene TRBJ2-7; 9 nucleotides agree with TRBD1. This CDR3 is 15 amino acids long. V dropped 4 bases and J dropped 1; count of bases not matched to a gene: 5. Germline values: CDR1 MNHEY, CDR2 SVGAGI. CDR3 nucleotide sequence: TGTGCCAGCAGTTCCCCGGGACAGGGATCCTACGAGCAGTACTTC. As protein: CASSSPGQGSYEQYF.

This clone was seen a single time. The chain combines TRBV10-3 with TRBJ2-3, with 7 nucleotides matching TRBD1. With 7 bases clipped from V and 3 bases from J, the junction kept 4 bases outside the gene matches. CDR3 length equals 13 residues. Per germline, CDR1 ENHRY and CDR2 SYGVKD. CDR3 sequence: CAITPQGTDTQYF. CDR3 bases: TGTGCCATCACCCCACAGGGGACAGATACGCAGTATTTT.

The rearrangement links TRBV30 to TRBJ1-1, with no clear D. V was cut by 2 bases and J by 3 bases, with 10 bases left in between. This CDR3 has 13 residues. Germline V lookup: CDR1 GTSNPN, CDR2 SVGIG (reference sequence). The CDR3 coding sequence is TGTGCCTGGAGTAAGACTATTTACACTGAAGCTTTCTTT. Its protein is CAWSKTIYTEAFF. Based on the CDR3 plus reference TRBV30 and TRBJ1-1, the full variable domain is SQTIHQWPATLVQPVGSPLSLECTVEGTSNPNLYWYRQAAGRGLQLLFYSVGIGQISSEVPQNLSASRPQDRQFILSSKKLLLSDSGFYLCAWSKTIYTEAFFGQGTRLTVV.

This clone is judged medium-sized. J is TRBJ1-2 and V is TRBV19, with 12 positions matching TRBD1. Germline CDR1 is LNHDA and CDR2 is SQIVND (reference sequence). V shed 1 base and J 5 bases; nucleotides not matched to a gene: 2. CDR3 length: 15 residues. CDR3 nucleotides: TGTGCCAGTAGTATAGGGGACAGGGGGCTTTATGGCTACACCTTC. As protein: CASSIGDRGLYGYTF.

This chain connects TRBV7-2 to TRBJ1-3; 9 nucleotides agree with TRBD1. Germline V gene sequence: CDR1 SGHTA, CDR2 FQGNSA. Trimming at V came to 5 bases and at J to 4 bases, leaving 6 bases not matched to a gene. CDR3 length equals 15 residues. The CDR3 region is CASSPQGATGNTIYF. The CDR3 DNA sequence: TGTGCCAGCAGCCCACAGGGGGCAACGGGAAACACCATATATTTT.

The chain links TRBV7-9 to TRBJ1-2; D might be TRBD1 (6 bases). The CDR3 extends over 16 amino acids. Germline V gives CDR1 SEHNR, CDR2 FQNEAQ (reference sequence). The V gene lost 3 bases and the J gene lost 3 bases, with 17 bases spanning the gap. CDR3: CASSLYGVGGDYGYTF. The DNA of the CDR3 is TGTGCCAGCAGCTTGTACGGGGTAGGGGGTGACTATGGCTACACCTTC.

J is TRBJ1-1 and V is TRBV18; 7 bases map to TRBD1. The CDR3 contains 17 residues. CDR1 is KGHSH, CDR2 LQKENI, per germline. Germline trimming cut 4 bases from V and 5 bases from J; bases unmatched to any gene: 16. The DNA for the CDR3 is TGTGCCAGCTCACTTAGACAGGGAGTCTTGGAGGGGACTGAAGCTTTCTTT. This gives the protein CASSLRQGVLEGTEAFF.

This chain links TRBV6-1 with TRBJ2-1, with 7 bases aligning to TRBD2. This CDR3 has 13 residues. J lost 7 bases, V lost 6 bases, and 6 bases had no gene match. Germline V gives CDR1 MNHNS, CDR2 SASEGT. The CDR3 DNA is TGTGCCAGCAGCCCTGGACTAGTTAATGAGCAGTTCTTC. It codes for CASSPGLVNEQFF.

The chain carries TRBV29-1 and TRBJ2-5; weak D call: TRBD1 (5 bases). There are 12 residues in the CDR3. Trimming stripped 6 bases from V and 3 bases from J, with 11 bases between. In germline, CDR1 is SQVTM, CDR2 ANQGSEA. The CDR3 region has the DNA TGCAGCGTCGCCCCACAGGAAGAGACCCAGTACTTC. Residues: CSVAPQEETQYF.

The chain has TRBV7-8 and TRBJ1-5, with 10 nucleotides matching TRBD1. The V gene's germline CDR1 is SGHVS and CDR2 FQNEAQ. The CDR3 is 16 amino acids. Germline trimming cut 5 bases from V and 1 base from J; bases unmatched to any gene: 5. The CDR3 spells CASSHGQGVSNQPQHF. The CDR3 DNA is TGTGCCAGCAGCCACGGACAGGGGGTCAGCAATCAGCCCCAGCATTTT.

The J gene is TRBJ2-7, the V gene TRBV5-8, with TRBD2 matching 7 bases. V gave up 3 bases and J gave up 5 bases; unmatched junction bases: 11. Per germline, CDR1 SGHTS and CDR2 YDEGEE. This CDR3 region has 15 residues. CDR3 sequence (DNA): TGTGCCAGCAGCTCATTAACGGGAGGATCCCACGAGCAGTACTTC. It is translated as CASSSLTGGSHEQYF.

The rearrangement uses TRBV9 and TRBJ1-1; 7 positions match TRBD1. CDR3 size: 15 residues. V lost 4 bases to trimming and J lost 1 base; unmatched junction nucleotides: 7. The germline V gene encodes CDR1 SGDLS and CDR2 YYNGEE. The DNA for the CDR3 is TGTGCCAGCAGCACCGCAGGGGGAGGGAACACTGAAGCTTTCTTT. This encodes CASSTAGGGNTEAFF.

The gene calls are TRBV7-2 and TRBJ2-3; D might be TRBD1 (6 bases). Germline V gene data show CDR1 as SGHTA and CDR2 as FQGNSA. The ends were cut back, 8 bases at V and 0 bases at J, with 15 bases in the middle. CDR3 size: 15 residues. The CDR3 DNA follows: TGTGCCAGCCGCCCGACAGGAAAAAGCACAGATACGCAGTATTTT. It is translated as CASRPTGKSTDTQYF.

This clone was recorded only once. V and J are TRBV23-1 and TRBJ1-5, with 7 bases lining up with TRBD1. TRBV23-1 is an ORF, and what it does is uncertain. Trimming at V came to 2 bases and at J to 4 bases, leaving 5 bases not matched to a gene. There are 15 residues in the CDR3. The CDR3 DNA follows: TGCGCCAGCAGTCAAAGGGCAGGGGGAAATCAGCCCCAGCATTTT. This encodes CASSQRAGGNQPQHF.

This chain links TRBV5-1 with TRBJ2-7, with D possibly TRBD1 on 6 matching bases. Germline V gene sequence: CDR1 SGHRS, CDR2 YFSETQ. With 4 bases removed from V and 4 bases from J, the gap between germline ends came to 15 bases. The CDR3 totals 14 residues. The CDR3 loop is CASSPRDIGYEQYF. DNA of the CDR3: TGCGCCAGCAGCCCCCGGGACATAGGGTACGAGCAGTACTTC.